The 26 T cell receptor beta chains below all came from one sample that was sequenced in a study of T-cell memory formation after mild COVID-19. TCRdb re-called the 5' RACE reads with MiXCR, one entry per CDR3 protein. The sample holds 150,000 to 200,000 distinct CDR3 sequences, 15% to 20% seen once. Source material: PBMCs or a T cell subset sorted from them (not recorded which). The origin of the receptors is a man aged 18 to 30 who had mild COVID-19 (a few samples of this study predate the infection). Cell type and time point are not known.

The chain is built from TRBV2 and TRBJ2-5, with unresolved D. Germline CDR1 reads SNHLY; CDR2 reads FYNNEI. The CDR3 length is 12 residues. Trimming removed 4 bases from V and 2 bases from J, with 5 bases in between. The CDR3 loop is CASSVMQETQYF. CDR3 DNA sequence: TGTGCCAGCAGTGTGATGCAAGAGACCCAGTACTTC.

The V and J genes are TRBV19 and TRBJ2-3; D is tentatively TRBD1 or TRBD2 (5 bases each). The CDR3 is 13 residues long. V lost 7 bases and J lost 1, with 9 bases in between. CDR1 is LNHDA, CDR2 SQIVND, per germline (reference sequence). CDR3 nucleotide sequence: TGTGCCAGTACAAGGGACCGCACAGATACGCAGTATTTT. Residues: CASTRDRTDTQYF.

The rearrangement links TRBV5-6 to TRBJ1-6; unclear D gene. Germline CDR1 reads SGHDT; CDR2 reads YYEEEE. The CDR3 totals 12 residues. The V gene lost 4 bases and the J gene lost 5 bases, with 4 bases spanning the gap. The DNA for the CDR3 is TGTGCCAGCAGCGACAATAATTCACCCCTCCACTTT. Its protein product is CASSDNNSPLHF.

V usage is TRBV12-3 or TRBV12-4 and J usage is TRBJ1-1; D remains unclear. This CDR3 is built from 12 residues. V was shortened by 6 bases and J by 6 bases, with 11 bases between the two germline ends. The chain's CDR3 is CASSEAPSEAFF. CDR3 DNA sequence: TGTGCCAGCAGCGAGGCCCCGTCTGAAGCTTTCTTT.

This chain links TRBV7-9 with TRBJ2-7; the D is unclear. Germline loops: CDR1 SEHNR, CDR2 FQNEAQ (reference sequence). CDR3 length equals 10 residues. V lost 6 bases to trimming and J lost 6 bases, with 6 bases between them. CDR3 protein: CASRSSEQYV. The CDR3 nucleotides are TGTGCCAGCAGGAGCAGCGAGCAGTACGTC.

This clonotype was seen ten or more times. The chain couples TRBV7-2 to TRBJ1-4; 10 bases match TRBD1. The J segment lost 4 bases and the V segment lost 3 bases, leaving 2 bases of the junction unmatched. Germline CDR1 SGHTA, CDR2 FQGNSA. This CDR3 is 15 amino acids long. The CDR3, as DNA: TGTGCCAGCAGCTTGCGGGACAGGGGTAATGAAAAACTGTTTTTT. This gives the protein CASSLRDRGNEKLFF.

This clonotype turned up a few times. The CDR3 nucleotides are TGCAGTGCCGCGACAGGGACCGGGACTGAAGCTTTCTTT. Translation gives CSAATGTGTEAFF. The chain employs TRBV20-1 and TRBJ1-1, with 7 bases matching TRBD1. After removal of 6 bases from V and 5 bases from J, the junction contained 9 bases not matched to a gene. Germline CDR1 DFQATT, CDR2 SNEGSKA (reference sequence). The CDR3 spans 13 residues.

The chain has TRBV28 and TRBJ2-1; TRBD2 matches at 10 bases. Germline V CDR1 and CDR2: MDHEN, SYDVKM. V gave up 8 bases and J gave up 9 bases; unmatched junction bases: 13. This CDR3 is built from 15 residues. This CDR3 reads CASQNRAGGPSEQFF. DNA for the CDR3: TGTGCCAGCCAAAACAGAGCGGGGGGGCCAAGTGAGCAGTTCTTC.

J is TRBJ1-2 and V is TRBV29-1; D is ambiguous. In germline, CDR1 is SQVTM, CDR2 ANQGSEA. The CDR3 length is 11 residues. V lost 3 bases to trimming and J lost 0 bases, with 2 bases between them. The DNA of the CDR3 is TGCAGCGTTGATGCTAACTATGGCTACACCTTC. It codes for CSVDANYGYTF.

This clonotype turned up a few times. The gene calls are TRBV20-1 and TRBJ1-4, with unresolved D. The CDR3 runs to 15 residues. V lost 5 bases to trimming and J lost 7 bases, with 20 bases between them. In germline, CDR1 is DFQATT, CDR2 SNEGSKA (reference sequence). The CDR3 DNA is TGCAGTGCTCAGTTAAGGGAGGCCGGTGTTGAAAAACTGTTTTTT. Encoded protein: CSAQLREAGVEKLFF.

V is TRBV5-1 and J is TRBJ1-1; 9 nucleotides match TRBD1. Germline-derived CDR1 and CDR2 are SGHRS and YFSETQ. V trimming: 4 bases; J trimming: 8 bases; junction bases outside the gene matches: 6. This CDR3 region has 13 residues. The CDR3 DNA reads as TGCGCCAGCAGCCCGGGACAGGGAAAGGAAGCTTTCTTT. This gives the protein CASSPGQGKEAFF.

The chain recombines TRBV4-3 with TRBJ2-1; TRBD2 matches at 9 bases. Trimming removed 3 bases from V and 10 bases from J; junction bases left unmatched: 4. In germline, CDR1 is LGHNA, CDR2 YSLEER. The CDR3 has 13 residues. The CDR3 loop is CASSHALAGEQFF. CDR3 DNA: TGCGCCAGCAGCCATGCTCTAGCGGGGGAGCAGTTCTTC.

This sequence joins TRBV6-2 or TRBV6-3 and TRBJ2-1, with TRBD2 matching 10 bases. Losses at the gene ends were 2 bases for V and 4 bases for J; bases not matched to a gene: 5. The germline V gene has CDR1 MNHEY and CDR2 SVGEGT. CDR3 length equals 16 residues. Here the CDR3 reads CASSYPAGGPYNEQFF. CDR3 bases: TGTGCCAGCAGTTACCCAGCGGGGGGGCCGTACAATGAGCAGTTCTTC.

The rearrangement uses TRBV21-1 and TRBJ2-7. TRBV21-1 is a pseudogene. The length of the CDR3 is 14 residues. DNA for the CDR3: TGTGCCAGCAGCAATGCGTATGTCTCCTACGAGCAGTACTTC. Protein: CASSNAYVSYEQYF.

V gene TRBV30 combines with J gene TRBJ2-1; D not certain. Germline loops: CDR1 GTSNPN, CDR2 SVGIG (reference sequence). Deletions cut 5 bases from V and 0 bases from J, with 8 bases between. The length of the CDR3 is 13 residues. The CDR3 bases are TGTGCCTGGTTGCTGGGCTCCTACAATGAGCAGTTCTTC. It specifies CAWLLGSYNEQFF.

The chain joins TRBV4-1 to TRBJ1-2; D uncertain. Germline CDR1 is MGHRA and CDR2 is YSYEKL. Trimming took 1 base from V and 2 from J, leaving 17 bases between them. This CDR3 has 17 residues. CDR3 region: CASSQAAGGPWNYGYTF. CDR3 in DNA: TGCGCCAGCAGCCAAGCAGCGGGAGGACCTTGGAACTATGGCTACACCTTC.

The V and J genes are TRBV23-1 and TRBJ1-1; unclear D gene. TRBV23-1 is treated as an ORF (open reading frame) with a function not yet certain. This CDR3 comprises 12 residues. Deletions cut 9 bases from V and 1 base from J, with 9 bases between. DNA of the CDR3: TGCGCCAGAAACAGCCCGAACACTGAAGCTTTCTTT. Its translation: CARNSPNTEAFF.

This clonotype was seen a handful of times. This chain uses TRBV5-1 with TRBJ1-4; D gene unclear. Trimming pared 2 bases from V and 6 bases from J, leaving 8 bases between. Germline V gives CDR1 SGHRS, CDR2 YFSETQ. This CDR3 is 13 amino acids long. This CDR3 reads CASSLGGDEKLFF. The CDR3 DNA reads as TGCGCCAGCAGCTTAGGTGGTGATGAAAAACTGTTTTTT.

The rearrangement links TRBV30 to TRBJ2-1; D unresolved. The V and J ends lost 2 bases and 0 bases respectively, with 11 bases between them. Per germline, CDR1 GTSNPN and CDR2 SVGIG (reference sequence). The CDR3 is 15 amino acids. For the CDR3, the DNA is TGTGCCTGGAGTAGATCCGCCAGCTCCTACAATGAGCAGTTCTTC. Its protein product is CAWSRSASSYNEQFF.

This clonotype showed up just a few times. J is TRBJ1-5 and V is TRBV5-1; D not resolved. The CDR3 runs 15 residues. The ends were cut back, 0 bases at V and 3 bases at J, with 10 bases in the middle. Germline assignment: CDR1 SGHRS and CDR2 YFSETQ. The CDR3 region is CASSLGGMDNQPQHF. The CDR3 bases are TGCGCCAGCAGCTTGGGAGGTATGGACAATCAGCCCCAGCATTTT.

This clonotype was found a few times. V is TRBV27 and J is TRBJ2-1, with D unclear. Per germline, CDR1 MNHEY and CDR2 SMNVEV (reference sequence). CDR3 length equals 14 residues. V gave up 0 bases and J gave up 4 bases, with 7 bases separating them. CDR3 residues: CASSLSIWYNEQFF. The CDR3 nucleotides read TGTGCCAGCAGTTTATCGATTTGGTACAATGAGCAGTTCTTC.

This clonotype was detected once. This chain uses TRBV4-3 with TRBJ1-5; D perhaps matches TRBD1 (5 bases). The CDR3 is 15 residues long. V was trimmed by 0 bases and J by 6 bases, leaving 12 bases between them. Germline V gene sequence: CDR1 LGHNA, CDR2 YSLEER. CDR3 in amino acids: CASSQDLQGSQPQHF. The CDR3 DNA is TGCGCCAGCAGCCAAGATCTGCAGGGTAGTCAGCCCCAGCATTTT.

CDR3 in amino acids: CASSLVLGAGEQYF. The DNA for the CDR3 is TGCGCCAGCAGCTTGGTTCTAGGGGCGGGGGAGCAGTACTTC. The V gene is TRBV5-1, the J gene TRBJ2-7, with D possibly being TRBD2 (6 bases). Germline V lookup: CDR1 SGHRS, CDR2 YFSETQ. This CDR3 contains 14 residues. Trimming took off 0 bases at V and 7 bases at J, with 14 bases between the two ends.

This clonotype has a handful of counts. The genes are TRBV5-1 and TRBJ1-2; D is unresolved. Germline V gene lookup returns CDR1 SGHRS and CDR2 YFSETQ. The CDR3 runs 12 residues. V lost 0 bases and J 4 bases, leaving 4 bases between the germline ends. CDR3 bases: TGCGCCAGCAGCTTGGAGAGCTATGGCTACACCTTC. This translates into CASSLESYGYTF. The whole variable domain, filled in from reference TRBV5-1 and TRBJ1-2, reads KAGVTQTPRYLIKTRGQQVTLSCSPISGHRSVSWYQQTPGQGLQFLFEYFSETQRNKGNFPGRFSGRQFSNSRSEMNVSTLELGDSALYLCASSLESYGYTFGSGTRLTVV.

CDR3 protein: CASSPTGGKGSPLHF. For the CDR3, the DNA is TGTGCCAGCAGTCCGACAGGGGGAAAGGGTTCACCCCTCCACTTT. The gene calls are TRBV12-3 or TRBV12-4 and TRBJ1-6, with 9 bases identical to TRBD1. This CDR3 contains 15 residues. Unmatched junction bases numbered 8, after V lost 5 bases and J lost 9 bases.

The rearrangement uses TRBV28 and TRBJ1-1, with 7 bases lining up with TRBD1. The germline gives CDR1 MDHEN, CDR2 SYDVKM. The CDR3 is 14 amino acids. The trim removed 9 bases at V and 5 bases at J, leaving 12 bases unmatched. CDR3 DNA sequence: TGTGCCAGTTGGACAGGTTCGAGTGGGACTGAAGCTTTCTTT. Its protein product is CASWTGSSGTEAFF.